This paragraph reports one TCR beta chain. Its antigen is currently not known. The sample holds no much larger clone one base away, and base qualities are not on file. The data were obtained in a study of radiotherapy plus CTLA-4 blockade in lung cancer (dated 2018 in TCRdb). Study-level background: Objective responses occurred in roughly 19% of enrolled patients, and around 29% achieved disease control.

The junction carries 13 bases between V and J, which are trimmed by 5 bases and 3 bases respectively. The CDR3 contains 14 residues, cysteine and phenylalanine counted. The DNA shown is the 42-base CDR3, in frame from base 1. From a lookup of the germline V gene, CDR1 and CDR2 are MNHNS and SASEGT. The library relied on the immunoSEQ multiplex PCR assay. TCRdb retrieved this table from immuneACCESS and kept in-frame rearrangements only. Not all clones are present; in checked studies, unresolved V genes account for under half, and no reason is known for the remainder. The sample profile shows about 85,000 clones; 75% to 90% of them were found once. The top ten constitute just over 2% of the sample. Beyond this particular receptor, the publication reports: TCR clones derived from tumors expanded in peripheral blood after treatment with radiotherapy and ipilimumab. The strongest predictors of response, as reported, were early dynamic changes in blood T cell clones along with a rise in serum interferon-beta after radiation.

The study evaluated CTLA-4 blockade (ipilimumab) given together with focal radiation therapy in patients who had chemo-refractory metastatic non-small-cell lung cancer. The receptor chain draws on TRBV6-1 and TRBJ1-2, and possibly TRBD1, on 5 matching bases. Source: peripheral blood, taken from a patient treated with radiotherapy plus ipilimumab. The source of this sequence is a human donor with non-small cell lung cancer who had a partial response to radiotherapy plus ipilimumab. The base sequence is TGTGCCAGCAGTTTTACGGACACCGACTATGGCTACACCTTC. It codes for CASSFTDTDYGYTF.